The 9 T cell receptor beta chains below come from one sample, sequenced in a study of cytomegalovirus exposure and HLA in healthy donors. The PCR made use of 60 Vbeta and 13 Jbeta primers. Some clones are missing from TCRdb's copy, which holds only in-frame ones; the method was immunoSEQ multiplex PCR. The repertoire holds 120,000 or so clones, with about four fifths as singletons. The source material was PBMCs. These receptors came from a female donor in good health and CMV-seropositive.

The rearrangement links TRBV5-4 to TRBJ1-1; TRBD1 matches at 8 bases. Germline V gene sequence: CDR1 SGHNT, CDR2 YYREEE (reference sequence). V shed 3 bases and J 0 bases; nucleotides not matched to a gene: 10. The CDR3 covers 17 residues. CDR3 DNA sequence: TGTGCCAGCAGCTGGGGGGGGACAGGCGTATTGAACACTGAAGCTTTCTTT. This encodes CASSWGGTGVLNTEAFF.

The J gene is TRBJ1-3, the V gene TRBV6-6, with D maybe TRBD1 (6 bases). Deletions cut 5 bases from V and 4 bases from J, with 12 bases between. The CDR3 is 14 residues long. The V gene's germline CDR1 is MNHNY and CDR2 SVGAGI (reference sequence). The CDR3 nucleotides read TGTGCCAGCAGTCCAGGGGTAGACGGAAACACCATATATTTT. Its protein product is CASSPGVDGNTIYF.

The chain recombines TRBV6-5 with TRBJ1-2; D gene unclear. The CDR3 length is 15 residues. Germline V gene sequence: CDR1 MNHEY, CDR2 SVGAGI. V was cut by 0 bases and J by 4 bases, with 12 bases left in between. The CDR3 coding sequence is TGTGCCAGCAGTTACTCTTCAATGCCGGGCTATGGCTACACCTTC. It encodes CASSYSSMPGYGYTF.

V gene TRBV18 combines with J gene TRBJ1-2; D possibly corresponds to TRBD1 (5 bases). Germline V gene data show CDR1 as KGHSH and CDR2 as LQKENI. The CDR3 is 12 residues long. Trimming removed 6 bases at V and 5 bases at J, with 10 bases between. Here the CDR3 DNA reads TGTGCCAGCTCCCTCGACAGATATGGCTACACCTTC. Translated: CASSLDRYGYTF.

The chain carries TRBV10-1 and TRBJ1-6; D perhaps matches TRBD1 (5 bases). Germline V lookup: CDR1 WNHNN, CDR2 SYGVQD (reference sequence). The V end was cut by 2 bases, the J end by 6 bases, with 11 bases between. CDR3 size: 15 residues. CDR3 DNA: TGCGCCAGCAGTGAGCAAACAGGCCTTAATTCACCCCTCCACTTT. Protein sequence: CASSEQTGLNSPLHF.

This clone has just a few counts. The chain carries TRBV2 and TRBJ1-2, with D unresolved. CDR3 length: 15 amino acids. V lost 4 bases, J lost 1 base, and 13 bases lay in between. Germline V gives CDR1 SNHLY, CDR2 FYNNEI. CDR3 nucleotides: TGTGCCAGCAGTGTTGGTCCCCAACTTAACTATGGCTACACCTTC. Protein sequence: CASSVGPQLNYGYTF.

This clone was seen once. This chain uses TRBV9 with TRBJ2-3, with D maybe TRBD2 (6 bases). This CDR3 spans 15 amino acids. V lost 3 bases and J lost 3, with 14 bases in between. From germline, CDR1 is SGDLS and CDR2 YYNGEE. CDR3 bases: TGTGCCAGCAGCGAGACGGACGGAGGGACAGATACGCAGTATTTT. Protein sequence: CASSETDGGTDTQYF.

The chain carries TRBV11-2 and TRBJ1-2, with TRBD1 matching 11 bases. The germline gives CDR1 SGHAT, CDR2 FQNNGV. The CDR3 is made up of 13 amino acids. The J segment lost 8 bases and the V segment lost 5 bases, leaving 4 bases of the junction unmatched. This CDR3 is CASSGQGASGYTF. In nucleotides, the CDR3 is TGTGCCAGCAGCGGACAGGGGGCAAGCGGCTACACCTTC. The variable domain in full, with the rest retrieved from reference TRBV11-2 and TRBJ1-2, is EAGVAQSPRYKIIEKRQSVAFWCNPISGHATLYWYQQILGQGPKLLIQFQNNGVVDDSQLPKDRFSAERLKGVDSTLKIQPAKLEDSAVYLCASSGQGASGYTFGSGTRLTVV.

The rearrangement links TRBV5-6 to TRBJ2-3, with D tentatively TRBD2 (5 bases). The germline V gene encodes CDR1 SGHDT and CDR2 YYEEEE. Between the trimmed V and J ends, which lost 5 bases and 2 bases, there was a span of 12 bases. CDR3 length: 14 residues. The CDR3 DNA reads TGTGCCAGCAGACGAACGGGATTCACAGATACGCAGTATTTT. Translating it yields CASRRTGFTDTQYF.